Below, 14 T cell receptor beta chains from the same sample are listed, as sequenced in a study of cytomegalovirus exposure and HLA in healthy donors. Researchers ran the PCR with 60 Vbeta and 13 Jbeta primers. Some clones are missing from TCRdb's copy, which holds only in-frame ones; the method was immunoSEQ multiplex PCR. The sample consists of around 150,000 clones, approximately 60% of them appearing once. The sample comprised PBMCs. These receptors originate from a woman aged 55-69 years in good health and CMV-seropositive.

CDR3 protein: CASSLNRDGTEAFF. Here the CDR3 DNA reads TGTGCCAGCAGCTTAAACAGGGATGGGACTGAAGCTTTCTTT. The genes are TRBV11-2 and TRBJ1-1; TRBD1 is a possible D gene (6 bases). The V gene lost 2 bases and the J gene lost 5 bases, with 12 bases spanning the gap. CDR1 is SGHAT, CDR2 FQNNGV, per germline. CDR3 length equals 14 residues.

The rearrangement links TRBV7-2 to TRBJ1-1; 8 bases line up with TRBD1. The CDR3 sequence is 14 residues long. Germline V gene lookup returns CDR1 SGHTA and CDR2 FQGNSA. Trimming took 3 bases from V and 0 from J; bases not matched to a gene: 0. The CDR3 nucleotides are TGTGCCAGCAGCTTGGACAGGGTGAACACTGAAGCTTTCTTT. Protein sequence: CASSLDRVNTEAFF.

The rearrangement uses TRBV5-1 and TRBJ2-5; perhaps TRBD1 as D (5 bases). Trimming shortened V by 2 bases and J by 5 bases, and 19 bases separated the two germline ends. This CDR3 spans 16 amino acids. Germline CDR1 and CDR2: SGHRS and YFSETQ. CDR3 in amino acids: CASSFVPQGGWETQYF. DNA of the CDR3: TGCGCCAGCAGCTTTGTCCCCCAGGGCGGATGGGAGACCCAGTACTTC. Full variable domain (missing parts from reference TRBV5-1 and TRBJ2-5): KAGVTQTPRYLIKTRGQQVTLSCSPISGHRSVSWYQQTPGQGLQFLFEYFSETQRNKGNFPGRFSGRQFSNSRSEMNVSTLELGDSALYLCASSFVPQGGWETQYFGPGTRLLVL.

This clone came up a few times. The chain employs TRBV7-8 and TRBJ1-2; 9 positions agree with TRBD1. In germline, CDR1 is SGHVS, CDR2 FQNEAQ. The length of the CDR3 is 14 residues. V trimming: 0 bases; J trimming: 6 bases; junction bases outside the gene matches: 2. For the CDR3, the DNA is TGTGCCAGCAGCTTAGCACAGGGGGCGCATGGCTACACCTTC. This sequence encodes CASSLAQGAHGYTF.

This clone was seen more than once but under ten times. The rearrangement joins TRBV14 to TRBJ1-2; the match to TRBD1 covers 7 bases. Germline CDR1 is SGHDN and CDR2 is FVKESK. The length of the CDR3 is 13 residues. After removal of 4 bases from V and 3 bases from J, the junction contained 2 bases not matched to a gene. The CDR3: CASSPGTDYGYTF. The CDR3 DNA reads TGTGCCAGCAGCCCCGGGACAGACTATGGCTACACCTTC.

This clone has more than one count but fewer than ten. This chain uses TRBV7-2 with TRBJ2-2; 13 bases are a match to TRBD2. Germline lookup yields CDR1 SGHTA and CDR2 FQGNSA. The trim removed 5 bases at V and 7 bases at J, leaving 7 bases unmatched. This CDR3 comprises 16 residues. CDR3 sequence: CASSLWTSGSSGELFF. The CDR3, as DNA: TGTGCCAGCAGCCTTTGGACTAGCGGGAGTAGCGGGGAGCTGTTTTTT.

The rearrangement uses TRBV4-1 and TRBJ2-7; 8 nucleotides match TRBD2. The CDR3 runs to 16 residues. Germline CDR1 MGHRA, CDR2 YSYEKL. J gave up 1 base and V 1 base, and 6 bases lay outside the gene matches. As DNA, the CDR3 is TGCGCCAGCAGCCAAGCCCCGGGACTAGGGTCCTACGAGCAGTACTTC. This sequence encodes CASSQAPGLGSYEQYF.

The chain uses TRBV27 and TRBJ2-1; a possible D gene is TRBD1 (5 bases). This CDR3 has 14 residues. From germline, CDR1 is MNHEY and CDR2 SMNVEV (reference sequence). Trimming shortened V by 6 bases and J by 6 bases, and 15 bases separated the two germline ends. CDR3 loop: CASSQGTLGNEQFF. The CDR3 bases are TGTGCCAGCAGCCAGGGAACACTGGGCAATGAGCAGTTCTTC.

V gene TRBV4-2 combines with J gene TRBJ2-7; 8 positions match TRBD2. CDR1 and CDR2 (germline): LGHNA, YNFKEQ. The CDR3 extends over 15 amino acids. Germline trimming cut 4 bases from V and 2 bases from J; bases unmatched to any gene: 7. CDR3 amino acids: CASSPQTSEAYEQYF. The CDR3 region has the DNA TGTGCCAGCAGCCCACAGACTAGCGAAGCCTACGAGCAGTACTTC.

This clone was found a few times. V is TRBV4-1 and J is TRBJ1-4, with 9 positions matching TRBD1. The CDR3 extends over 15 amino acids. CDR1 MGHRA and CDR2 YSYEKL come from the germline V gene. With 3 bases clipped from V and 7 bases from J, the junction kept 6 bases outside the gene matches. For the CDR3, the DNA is TGCGCCAGCAGCCAGCCGGGACAGGGAGGTGAAAAACTGTTTTTT. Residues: CASSQPGQGGEKLFF.

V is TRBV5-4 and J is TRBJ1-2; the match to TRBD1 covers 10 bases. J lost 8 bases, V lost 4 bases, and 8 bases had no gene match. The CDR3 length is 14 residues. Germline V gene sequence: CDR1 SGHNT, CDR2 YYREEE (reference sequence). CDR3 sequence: CASSPRQGAMGYTF. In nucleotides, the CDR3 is TGTGCCAGCAGCCCCCGACAGGGGGCAATGGGCTACACCTTC.

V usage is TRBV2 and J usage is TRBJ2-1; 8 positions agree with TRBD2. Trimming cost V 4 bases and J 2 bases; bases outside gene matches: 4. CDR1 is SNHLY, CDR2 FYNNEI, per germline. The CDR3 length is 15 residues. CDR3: CASSVAGGTYNEQFF. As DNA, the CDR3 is TGTGCCAGCAGTGTCGCGGGGGGAACCTACAATGAGCAGTTCTTC.

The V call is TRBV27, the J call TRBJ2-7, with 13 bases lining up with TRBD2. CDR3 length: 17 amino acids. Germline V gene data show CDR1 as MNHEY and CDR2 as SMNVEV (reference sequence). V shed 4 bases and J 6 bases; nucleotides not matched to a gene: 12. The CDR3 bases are TGTGCCAGCAGTTCAATCTCCGGGACTAGCGGGACGGGCGAGCAGTACTTC. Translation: CASSSISGTSGTGEQYF.

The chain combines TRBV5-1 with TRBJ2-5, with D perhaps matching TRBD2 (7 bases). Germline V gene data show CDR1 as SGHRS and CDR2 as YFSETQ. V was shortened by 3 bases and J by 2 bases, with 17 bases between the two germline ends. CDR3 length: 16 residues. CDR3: CASSSGGPVQQETQYF. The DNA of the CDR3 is TGCGCCAGCAGCTCCGGGGGGCCGGTTCAACAAGAGACCCAGTACTTC. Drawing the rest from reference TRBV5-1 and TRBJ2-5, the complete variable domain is KAGVTQTPRYLIKTRGQQVTLSCSPISGHRSVSWYQQTPGQGLQFLFEYFSETQRNKGNFPGRFSGRQFSNSRSEMNVSTLELGDSALYLCASSSGGPVQQETQYFGPGTRLLVL.